This T cell receptor beta chain was retrieved from a study of CD8+ T cells in alopecia areata. General study points: Lesional scalp displayed greater clonality than normal scalp, most notably in alopecia totalis/universalis. Mouse data revealed clearer TCR sharing than patient data did, a gap possibly tied to HLA.

The researchers isolated CD4+ and CD8+ T cells from PBMCs by sorting. V was shortened by 6 bases and J by 6 bases, with 8 bases between the two germline ends. Germline V gene sequence: CDR1 SQVTM, CDR2 ANQGSEA. The CDR3 has 10 residues. Turning to this clone: Its target is unknown.

Following RNA extraction, reverse transcription yielded cDNA that acted as the sequencing template. TCRdb keeps only in-frame clones here, not all; method: immunoSEQ multiplex PCR. The data show about 200,000 clones, approximately 60% seen once. This chain uses TRBV29-1 with TRBJ1-2; D not certain. The receptor was derived from a human donor in good health. The sequenced sample consisted of CD8+ T cells sorted from blood. The CDR3 sequence: CSVPFNGYTF. CDR3 DNA sequence: TGCAGCGTACCCTTTAATGGCTACACCTTC.